This TCR beta chain is from a study of neoadjuvant anti-PD-1 for oral cavity cancer. Data came from immunoSEQ multiplex PCR; TCRdb stores just in-frame clones and leaves some out. The sample contains 16,000 or so clones, approximately 70% of which appear only once. Germline CDR1 and CDR2: SGHNT and YYREEE (reference sequence). This CDR3 has 17 amino acids. The junction had 3 bases not matched to a gene; V was cut back by 0 bases and J by 0 bases. This clone was seen more than once but under ten times. The TCR was taken from a person aged 40 to 85 with oral cavity squamous cell carcinoma. The chain carries TRBV5-4 and TRBJ2-1, with 10 bases that match TRBD1. This specimen was PBMCs, taken before nivolumab (anti-PD-1) treatment. The CDR3 here is CASSLGTGGNSYNEQFF. The CDR3 nucleotides read TGTGCCAGCAGCTTGGGGACAGGGGGTAACTCCTACAATGAGCAGTTCTTC.